Given below is one T cell receptor beta chain in context. Its antigen is not known. The source of the sample is a study of cytomegalovirus exposure and HLA in healthy donors. Study-level background: Earlier work reported 100 million to 130 million unique TCR beta sequences from about 180 million T cells. Study outcomes and limitations: Later analysis demonstrated an association between a missense DCLRE1C variant and TCR beta V- and J-gene trimming. A later analysis reportedly found that, within productive TCRs, an Asian-associated ancestry cluster had fewer N-insertions than the mean observed across the approximately 700 donors.

Germline V gene data show CDR1 as ENHRY and CDR2 as SYGVKD. The CDR3 is 15 amino acids. V lost 4 bases and J 5 bases, leaving 15 bases between the germline ends. These donors counted as nominally healthy when sampled, but unrecorded immune exposures were likely. Amplification used 60 Vbeta primers and 13 Jbeta primers. Only in-frame clones appear in the TCRdb table, and some are missing; sequencing was by immunoSEQ multiplex PCR. The sample carries fewer than 150,000 clones, 73% recorded once. Material: PBMCs. This TCR derives from a human donor in good health. This chain uses TRBV10-3 with TRBJ2-1, with D possibly matching TRBD2 (6 bases). CDR3 sequence: CAISGSSGYDNEQFF. The CDR3 coding sequence is TGTGCCATCAGTGGTTCCAGCGGGTATGACAATGAGCAGTTCTTC.